This passage covers 24 T cell receptor beta chains from one sample sequenced in a study of blood T cell repertoires in COVID-19. TCRdb's copy holds only in-frame clones and misses some; the assay was immunoSEQ multiplex PCR. In the table there are tens of thousands of clones, 82% of which are singletons. Sample: peripheral blood. These receptors were obtained from a human donor in a cohort sampled during active COVID-19.

The CDR3 nucleotides are TGTGCCAGCAGCTTGGCCCTTTCCTCGGGTGAGCAGTTCTTC. As protein: CASSLALSSGEQFF. The V and J genes are TRBV5-6 and TRBJ2-1; D is undetermined. Trimming shortened V by 0 bases and J by 9 bases, and 13 bases separated the two germline ends. Germline values: CDR1 SGHDT, CDR2 YYEEEE. The CDR3 has 14 residues.

The J gene is TRBJ2-3, the V gene TRBV18; 11 bases align to TRBD2. V lost 0 bases, J lost 11 bases, and 4 bases stayed unmatched. CDR3 length: 14 residues. Germline CDR1 and CDR2: KGHSH and LQKENI. CDR3 DNA sequence: TGTGCCAGCTCACCACCCGTAGCGGGAGGGAGGCAGTATTTT. This encodes CASSPPVAGGRQYF.

The chain's CDR3 is CASSFSGGASYEQYF. The CDR3 DNA reads TGTGCCAGCAGTTTTAGCGGGGGGGCCTCTTACGAGCAGTACTTC. This chain joins TRBV27 and TRBJ2-7, with 11 bases identical to TRBD2. Germline CDR1 and CDR2: MNHEY and SMNVEV (reference sequence). V shed 3 bases and J 4 bases; nucleotides not matched to a gene: 5. The CDR3 has 15 amino acids.

The chain employs TRBV7-2 and TRBJ2-3; D is possibly TRBD2 (7 bases). The CDR3 length is 15 residues. Germline CDR1 SGHTA, CDR2 FQGNSA. Trimming took 6 bases from V and 0 from J, leaving 13 bases between them. CDR3 protein: CASRGGAPSTDTQYF. CDR3 nucleotides: TGTGCCAGCAGGGGGGGGGCGCCGAGCACAGATACGCAGTATTTT.

J is TRBJ1-5 and V is TRBV2, with a possible D match to TRBD1 (5 bases). The germline gives CDR1 SNHLY, CDR2 FYNNEI. The CDR3 runs to 14 residues. Trimming removed 2 bases at V and 0 bases at J, with 5 bases between. The CDR3 reads CASSEQGSNQPQHF. CDR3 coding DNA: TGTGCCAGCAGTGAACAGGGTAGCAATCAGCCCCAGCATTTT.

This clone appeared once. The CDR3 DNA is TGTGCCAGCAGCCGCGGACTAGCGGGGGCTGGCGAGCAGTACTTC. Translation: CASSRGLAGAGEQYF. This sequence joins TRBV3-1 (or the pseudogene TRBV3-2) and TRBJ2-7; TRBD2 agrees at 13 bases. Trimming at V came to 4 bases and at J to 6 bases, leaving 6 bases not matched to a gene. CDR3 length equals 15 residues. Germline values: CDR1 LGHDT, CDR2 YNNKEL (reference sequence).

This chain uses TRBV19 with TRBJ2-3; 10 bases agree with TRBD2. CDR1 and CDR2 from the germline V gene are LNHDA and SQIVND (reference sequence). The CDR3 covers 17 residues. The V and J ends lost 6 bases and 5 bases, in that order; junction bases with no gene match: 14. The CDR3 sequence is CASSRSLAGEMVDTQYF. The CDR3 DNA is TGTGCCAGTAGCCGGAGCCTAGCGGGGGAAATGGTAGATACGCAGTATTTT.

This chain connects TRBV5-5 to TRBJ1-5; possible D gene TRBD1, 5 bases. The CDR3 length is 14 residues. V was clipped by 3 bases and J by 3 bases, with 10 bases between them. The V gene's germline CDR1 is SGHKS and CDR2 YYEKEE (reference sequence). The CDR3 bases are TGTGCCAGCAGCTCAGGGCCCAACAATCAGCCCCAGCATTTT. Translated: CASSSGPNNQPQHF.

The chain links TRBV5-8 to TRBJ1-5, with 10 bases fitting TRBD1. This CDR3 is built from 14 residues. The V gene end was trimmed by 5 bases and the J gene end by 9 bases; junction bases not matched to a gene: 8. CDR1 and CDR2 from the germline V gene are SGHTS and YDEGEE. As DNA, the CDR3 is TGTGCCAGCAGTTTGAGACAGGGGGCAGGGCCCCAGCATTTT. Translated: CASSLRQGAGPQHF.

The V call is TRBV19, the J call TRBJ1-2; D is perhaps TRBD1 (5 bases). CDR3 length: 14 residues. Trimming removed 4 bases at V and 8 bases at J, with 17 bases between. Germline CDR1 and CDR2: LNHDA and SQIVND (reference sequence). The DNA of the CDR3 is TGTGCCAGTAGTACGCGACTTTCGTGGGGCGGCTACACCTTC. This gives the protein CASSTRLSWGGYTF.

J is TRBJ2-7 and V is TRBV18; D possibly corresponds to TRBD1 (6 bases). CDR1 KGHSH and CDR2 LQKENI come from the germline V gene. Trimming took 6 bases from V and 0 from J, leaving 9 bases between them. The CDR3 is made up of 13 amino acids. CDR3 region: CASSQGFSYEQYF. CDR3 DNA sequence: TGTGCCAGCTCGCAGGGGTTCTCCTACGAGCAGTACTTC.

This clone has more than one count but fewer than ten. V is TRBV3-1 (or the pseudogene TRBV3-2) and J is TRBJ1-2; the D gene is possibly TRBD1 (6 bases). V dropped 0 bases and J dropped 4 bases, with 12 bases sitting between them. CDR1 and CDR2 (germline): LGHDT, YNNKEL (reference sequence). There are 15 residues in the CDR3. The chain's CDR3 is CASSQEPRGGYGYTF. The CDR3 bases are TGTGCCAGCAGCCAAGAGCCCAGGGGTGGCTATGGCTACACCTTC.

The CDR3 protein is CASWGQGSQTDTQYF. The CDR3 bases are TGTGCCAGCTGGGGACAGGGGAGTCAGACAGATACGCAGTATTTT. This rearrangement joins TRBV2 to TRBJ2-3; TRBD1 matches 10 bases. V lost 8 bases to trimming and J lost 3 bases; unmatched junction nucleotides: 8. CDR1 and CDR2 from the germline V gene are SNHLY and FYNNEI. The CDR3 length is 15 residues.

The chain is built from TRBV7-9 and TRBJ2-1; TRBD1 is a possible D gene (6 bases). The V gene lost 7 bases and the J gene lost 2 bases, with 15 bases spanning the gap. Germline CDR1 reads SEHNR; CDR2 reads FQNEAQ (reference sequence). The CDR3 spans 15 residues. CDR3 amino acids: CASIPGGQTYNEQFF. The CDR3 bases are TGTGCCAGCATCCCGGGTGGACAGACCTACAATGAGCAGTTCTTC.

In this sample, this clone turned up a few times. The chain employs TRBV5-1 and TRBJ1-5; the D gene is possibly TRBD1 (5 bases). The CDR3 has 15 amino acids. Germline lookup yields CDR1 SGHRS and CDR2 YFSETQ. Trimming shortened V by 0 bases and J by 1 base, and 8 bases separated the two germline ends. The CDR3 DNA reads as TGCGCCAGCAGCTTGGCCACAGGAAGCAATCAGCCCCAGCATTTT. Residues: CASSLATGSNQPQHF.

The V gene is TRBV5-4, the J gene TRBJ2-2, with TRBD2 as a possible D gene (7 bases). The CDR3 loop spans 18 amino acids. Germline V CDR1 and CDR2: SGHNT, YYREEE (reference sequence). V was shortened by 4 bases and J by 4 bases, with 23 bases between the two germline ends. CDR3 coding DNA: TGTGCCAGCAGCCTCCCCCCCCTACGGGGGGCAGGCACCGGGGAGCTGTTTTTT. Translating it yields CASSLPPLRGAGTGELFF.

V and J are TRBV9 and TRBJ1-6; possibly TRBD1 for D (5 bases). Looked up from germline, CDR1 is SGDLS and CDR2 is YYNGEE. CDR3 length equals 14 residues. Between the trimmed V and J ends, which lost 4 bases and 8 bases, there was a span of 13 bases. DNA of the CDR3: TGTGCCAGCAGCCCGCGGGGGAGGGATTCACCCCTCCACTTT. This translates into CASSPRGRDSPLHF.

The CDR3: CASSQSRGLSEKLFF. As DNA, the CDR3 is TGTGCCAGCAGCCAATCAAGAGGGTTATCCGAAAAACTGTTTTTT. The J gene is TRBJ1-4, the V gene TRBV16, with D unclear. V shed 0 bases and J shed 8 bases, with 13 bases lying between them. CDR1 is KGHSY and CDR2 is FQNENV in the germline V gene. The CDR3 extends over 15 amino acids.

This rearrangement joins TRBV4-1 to TRBJ1-2; 8 nucleotides agree with TRBD1. The CDR3 runs 14 residues. Germline V gene data show CDR1 as MGHRA and CDR2 as YSYEKL. V dropped 3 bases and J dropped 8; count of bases not matched to a gene: 8. CDR3 in amino acids: CASSQPDRGRGYTF. In DNA, the CDR3 is TGCGCCAGCAGCCAGCCCGACAGGGGCCGCGGCTACACCTTC.

The chain uses TRBV5-1 and TRBJ1-2; 9 bases match TRBD1. With V trimmed by 1 base and J by 2 bases, 0 bases remained unmatched. CDR1 is SGHRS and CDR2 is YFSETQ in the germline V gene. The length of the CDR3 is 14 residues. This CDR3 is CASSLTGGNYGYTF. CDR3 nucleotides: TGCGCCAGCAGCTTGACAGGGGGCAACTATGGCTACACCTTC.

This rearrangement joins TRBV6-2 or TRBV6-3 to TRBJ2-5; tentative D call: TRBD2 (7 bases). This CDR3 contains 13 residues. Germline lookup yields CDR1 MNHEY and CDR2 SVGEGT. With 4 bases removed from V and 4 bases from J, the gap between germline ends came to 10 bases. CDR3 in DNA: TGTGCCAGCAGTTCCGGGGGGCCAGAGACCCAGTACTTC. This sequence encodes CASSSGGPETQYF.

This sequence joins TRBV18 and TRBJ1-2; 7 bases agree with TRBD1. J gave up 0 bases and V 4 bases, and 11 bases lay outside the gene matches. Germline V gene sequence: CDR1 KGHSH, CDR2 LQKENI. The CDR3 has 17 amino acids. The CDR3 bases are TGTGCCAGCTCACGTTCGACAGGGAACGGAGCTAACTATGGCTACACCTTC. Translating gives CASSRSTGNGANYGYTF.

This clone has more than one count but fewer than ten. The chain employs TRBV5-4 and TRBJ1-6; D ambiguous. V was clipped by 0 bases and J by 7 bases, with 8 bases between them. The germline V gene has CDR1 SGHNT and CDR2 YYREEE (reference sequence). The CDR3 has 14 amino acids. The DNA for the CDR3 is TGTGCCAGCAGCTTGGCCGTGAGGAATTCACCCCTCCACTTT. The encoded protein is CASSLAVRNSPLHF.

This chain connects TRBV5-6 to TRBJ1-1, with D uncertain. Germline CDR1 is SGHDT and CDR2 is YYEEEE. V lost 2 bases to trimming and J lost 4 bases, with 12 bases between them. The CDR3 has 14 amino acids. The chain's CDR3 is CASSFPGSVTEAFF. CDR3 DNA sequence: TGTGCCAGCAGCTTCCCGGGGTCTGTCACTGAAGCTTTCTTT.